Included here is one T cell receptor beta chain sequence, with context. The antigen is not known. This sample was included in a study of cytotoxic CD8 clonotypes in ibrutinib-treated CLL. Study background: Responses: around 24 partial, 2 complete; after median roughly 63 months, about 15 stayed remitted, 12 progressed. Study results and limitations: The public clonotypes identified were infrequent and showed contraction or stability on treatment. Relative to age-matched healthy donors, clonality at baseline was higher, and it tracked circulating CD8+ T-cell counts.

The CDR3 runs 11 residues. The V gene's germline CDR1 is LNHDA and CDR2 SQIVND (reference sequence). V lost 6 bases and J lost 8, with 8 bases in between. The table came from immunoSEQ multiplex PCR; TCRdb's copy has only in-frame clones and leaves some out. This table has under 40,000 clones, roughly 50% appearing once. The sequencing here drew on PBMCs, taken before ibrutinib treatment. The receptor comes from a human donor with chronic lymphocytic leukemia. The V and J genes are TRBV19 and TRBJ2-1; D not certain. This chain's CDR3 is CASRGWDEQFF. The CDR3 nucleotides are TGTGCCAGTAGGGGTTGGGATGAGCAGTTCTTC.